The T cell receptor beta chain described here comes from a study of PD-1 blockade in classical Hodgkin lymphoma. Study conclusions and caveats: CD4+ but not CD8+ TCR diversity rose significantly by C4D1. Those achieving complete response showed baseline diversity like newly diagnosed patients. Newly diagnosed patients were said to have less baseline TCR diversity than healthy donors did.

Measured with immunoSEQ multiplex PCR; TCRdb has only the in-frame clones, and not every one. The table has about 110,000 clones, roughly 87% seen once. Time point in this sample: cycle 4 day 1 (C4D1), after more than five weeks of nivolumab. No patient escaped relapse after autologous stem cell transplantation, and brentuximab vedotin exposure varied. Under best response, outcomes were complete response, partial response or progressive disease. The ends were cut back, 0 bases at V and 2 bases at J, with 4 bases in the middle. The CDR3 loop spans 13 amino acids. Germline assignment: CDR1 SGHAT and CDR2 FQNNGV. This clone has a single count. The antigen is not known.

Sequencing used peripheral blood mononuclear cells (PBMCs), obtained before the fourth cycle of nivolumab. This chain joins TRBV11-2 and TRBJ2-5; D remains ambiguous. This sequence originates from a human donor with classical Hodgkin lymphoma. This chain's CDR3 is CASSLERQETQYF. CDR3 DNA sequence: TGTGCCAGCAGCTTAGAGAGGCAAGAGACCCAGTACTTC.